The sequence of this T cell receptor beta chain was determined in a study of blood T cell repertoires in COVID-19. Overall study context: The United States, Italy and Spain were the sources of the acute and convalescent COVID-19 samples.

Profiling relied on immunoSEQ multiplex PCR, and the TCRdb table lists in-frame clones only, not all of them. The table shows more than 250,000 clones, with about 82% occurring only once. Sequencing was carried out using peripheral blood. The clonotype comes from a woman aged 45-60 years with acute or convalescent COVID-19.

The CDR3 loop is CASSSGSTYEQYF. The CDR3 nucleotides read TGTGCCAGCAGTAGTGGGAGCACCTACGAGCAGTACTTC. This rearrangement joins TRBV25-1 to TRBJ2-7; D possibly corresponds to TRBD2 (5 bases). Trimming stripped 5 bases from V and 2 bases from J, with 10 bases between. The germline gives CDR1 MGHDK, CDR2 SYGVNS. The CDR3 is 13 amino acids.